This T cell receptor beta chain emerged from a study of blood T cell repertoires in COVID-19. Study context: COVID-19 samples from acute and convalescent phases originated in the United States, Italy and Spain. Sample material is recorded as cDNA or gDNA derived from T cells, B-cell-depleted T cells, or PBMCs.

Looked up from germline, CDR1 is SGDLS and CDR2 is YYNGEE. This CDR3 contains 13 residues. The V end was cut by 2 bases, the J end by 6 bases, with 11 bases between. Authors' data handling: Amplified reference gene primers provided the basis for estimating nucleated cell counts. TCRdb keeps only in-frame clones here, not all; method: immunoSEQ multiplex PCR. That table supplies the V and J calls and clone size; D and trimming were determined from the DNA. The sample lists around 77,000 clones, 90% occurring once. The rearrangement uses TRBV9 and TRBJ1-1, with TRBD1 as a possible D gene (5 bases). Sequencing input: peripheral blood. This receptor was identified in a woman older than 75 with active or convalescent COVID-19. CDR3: CASSVYQGAEAFF. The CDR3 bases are TGTGCCAGCAGCGTTTACCAGGGCGCTGAAGCTTTCTTT.